Listed here are 14 T cell receptor beta chains from one sample, sequenced in a study of identical twins. TCRdb reprocessed the 5' RACE reads with MiXCR, giving one entry per CDR3 protein. This table has around 250,000 distinct CDR3 sequences, 5% to 7% appearing once. These sequences were also reported in another study, on T cells expressing NK-cell markers.

Sequencing was carried out using CD8+ T cells sorted from blood. These receptors all come from a woman under 30 in good health.

This clonotype was recorded many times. The chain couples TRBV5-1 to TRBJ2-3; maybe TRBD1 (6 bases). This CDR3 has 15 residues. The ends were cut back, 0 bases at V and 2 bases at J, with 10 bases in the middle. CDR1 SGHRS and CDR2 YFSETQ come from the germline V gene. The CDR3 nucleotides are TGCGCCAGCAGCTTGGAAGGGGGACACACAGATACGCAGTATTTT. Translating it yields CASSLEGGHTDTQYF.

This sequence joins TRBV11-1 and TRBJ2-7; D gene unclear. Germline-derived CDR1 and CDR2 are SGHAT and FQDESV (reference sequence). The V and J ends lost 5 bases and 3 bases respectively, with 5 bases between them. The length of the CDR3 is 11 residues. CDR3 in DNA: TGTGCCAGCAGCGGAAACTACGAGCAGTACTTC. Translation: CASSGNYEQYF.

This sequence joins TRBV7-9 and TRBJ2-3, with a tentative D call TRBD2 (6 bases). The CDR3 spans 15 residues. Trimming took off 5 bases at V and 2 bases at J, with 14 bases between the two ends. Germline V gene data show CDR1 as SEHNR and CDR2 as FQNEAQ (reference sequence). CDR3 region: CASSTQRAPTDTQYF. The CDR3 nucleotides are TGTGCCAGCAGCACACAGCGGGCCCCCACAGATACGCAGTATTTT.

This clonotype was picked up a small number of times. The chain recombines TRBV27 with TRBJ2-2; the D gene is possibly TRBD2 (6 bases). This CDR3 spans 14 amino acids. Germline V gene lookup returns CDR1 MNHEY and CDR2 SMNVEV (reference sequence). V was pared by 6 bases and J by 6 bases, with 14 bases between. The CDR3 sequence: CASRPTRSAGELFF. In DNA form, the CDR3 reads TGTGCCAGCAGACCGACTAGATCAGCCGGGGAGCTGTTTTTT.

The CDR3 sequence is CSAPDRTTYEQYF. The CDR3 bases are TGCAGTGCCCCGGACAGAACGACCTACGAGCAGTACTTC. The chain is built from TRBV20-1 and TRBJ2-7; TRBD1 is a possible D gene (6 bases). The V gene's germline CDR1 is DFQATT and CDR2 SNEGSKA (reference sequence). V lost 6 bases to trimming and J lost 2 bases, with 14 bases between them. There are 13 residues in the CDR3.

This clonotype appeared many times. V gene TRBV7-9 combines with J gene TRBJ2-3, with D maybe TRBD2 (5 bases). CDR1 and CDR2 from the germline V gene are SEHNR and FQNEAQ (reference sequence). The CDR3 has 15 amino acids. Trimming took 8 bases from V and 0 from J, leaving 15 bases between them. CDR3 loop: CASAARRSSTDTQYF. The CDR3, as DNA: TGTGCCAGCGCCGCCCGGAGGTCTAGCACAGATACGCAGTATTTT. The variable domain in full, completed from reference TRBV7-9 and TRBJ2-3, reads DTGVSQNPRHKITKRGQNVTFRCDPISEHNRLYWYRQTLGQGPEFLTYFQNEAQLEKSRLLSDRFSAERPKGSFSTLEIQRTEQGDSAMYLCASAARRSSTDTQYFGPGTRLTVL.

This clonotype was seen at least ten times. The J gene is TRBJ2-7, the V gene TRBV20-1, with D tentatively TRBD1 (5 bases). The CDR3 consists of 12 residues. Looked up from germline, CDR1 is DFQATT and CDR2 is SNEGSKA (reference sequence). Deletions cut 3 bases from V and 3 bases from J, with 9 bases between. CDR3 region: CSASDRSYEQYF. The DNA of the CDR3 is TGCAGTGCTAGCGACAGAAGCTACGAGCAGTACTTC.

This clonotype was observed a handful of times. The rearrangement joins TRBV7-9 to TRBJ1-1; possible D gene TRBD1, 6 bases. Trimming cost V 1 base and J 5 bases, with 14 bases left between them. CDR3 length: 15 amino acids. The V gene's germline CDR1 is SEHNR and CDR2 FQNEAQ (reference sequence). The CDR3 here is CASSLGWGGYTEAFF. CDR3 DNA sequence: TGTGCCAGCAGCTTAGGTTGGGGGGGCTATACTGAAGCTTTCTTT.

The V gene is TRBV5-1, the J gene TRBJ1-1; D is possibly TRBD1 (5 bases). The germline V and J ends were trimmed by 5 bases and 6 bases, with 17 bases remaining between them. Germline CDR1 SGHRS, CDR2 YFSETQ. This CDR3 region has 14 residues. The CDR3 nucleotides read TGCGCCAGCAGGGAGGTGGGGCGCGAGGCTGAAGCTTTCTTT. Amino acids: CASREVGREAEAFF.

The chain couples TRBV6-2 or TRBV6-3 to TRBJ2-1, with 8 bases aligning to TRBD2. The germline V gene encodes CDR1 MNHEY and CDR2 SVGEGT. Losses at the gene ends were 6 bases for V and 7 bases for J; bases not matched to a gene: 11. CDR3 size: 15 residues. DNA for the CDR3: TGTGCCAGCAGGATAACGGGACTAGACTATAATGAGCAGTTCTTC. It yields the protein CASRITGLDYNEQFF.

This clonotype was counted only a few times. This chain uses TRBV12-3 or TRBV12-4 with TRBJ2-1, with D perhaps matching TRBD1 or TRBD2 (5 bases each). V was pared by 4 bases and J by 14 bases, with 15 bases between. The CDR3 is 12 residues long. CDR3 loop: CASSSGPLREFF. CDR3 coding DNA: TGTGCCAGCAGTTCGGGACCCTTACGGGAGTTCTTC.

The V call is TRBV12-5, the J call TRBJ2-1, with 14 bases lining up with TRBD2. This CDR3 comprises 16 residues. Germline assignment: CDR1 LGHNT and CDR2 FRNRAP. The V and J ends lost 3 bases and 8 bases, in that order; junction bases with no gene match: 6. CDR3 sequence: CASGFQTSGRVHEQFF. DNA for the CDR3: TGTGCTAGTGGTTTCCAGACTAGCGGGAGGGTTCATGAGCAGTTCTTC.

There are a few counts of this clonotype. V gene TRBV12-3 or TRBV12-4 combines with J gene TRBJ2-3; D remains unclear. This CDR3 contains 13 residues. Trimming took off 7 bases at V and 6 bases at J, with 14 bases between the two ends. In DNA, the CDR3 is TGTGCCAGCACCTATACGCGGTTGGATACGCAGTATTTT. It specifies CASTYTRLDTQYF.

This clonotype came up a few times. This rearrangement joins TRBV12-5 to TRBJ2-7; a possible D gene is TRBD1 (8 bases). V was cut by 9 bases and J by 6 bases, with 21 bases left in between. CDR1 is LGHNT, CDR2 FRNRAP, per germline. This CDR3 contains 14 residues. DNA of the CDR3: TGTGCTAGCGGCGGGGGACAGGATTACGCCGAGCAGTACTTC. Translated: CASGGGQDYAEQYF.